The 27 T cell receptor beta chains listed next were all sequenced from one sample in a study of Graves' ophthalmopathy and Graves' hyperthyroidism (dated 2018 in TCRdb). TCRdb names Illumina HiSeq 2000 as the instrument used. For repertoire sequencing, TCR beta CDR3 regions were amplified from RNA transcripts. The first round of RT-PCR was done with HTBI primers and the Qiagen OneStep RT-PCR kit, and was followed by a second round of multiplex PCR, then size selection and purification. The raw public data were reprocessed by TCRdb itself: fastp quality trimming at Q25, MiXCR clonotype calling, in-frame beta chains only. Identical CDR3 protein sequences are pooled into one entry, listed with their most common genes and DNA. The sample contains 57,000 or so distinct CDR3 sequences, about half of them found a single time. Clones ranked in the top ten supply 4.7% of the sample. Sequencing input: peripheral blood. These receptors all come from an adult woman with Graves' ophthalmopathy.

This clonotype was recorded once. This rearrangement joins TRBV19 to TRBJ2-7, with D possibly TRBD1 on 6 matching bases. Germline assignment: CDR1 LNHDA and CDR2 SQIVND (reference sequence). Trimming left V 5 bases short and J 3 bases short, with 14 bases between. The CDR3 length is 14 residues. The CDR3 loop is CASSVDTGNYEQYF. The CDR3 DNA reads TGTGCCAGTAGTGTTGACACAGGGAACTACGAGCAGTACTTC.

This clonotype was counted a few times. This chain links TRBV2 with TRBJ2-1; TRBD2 matches 7 bases. Germline-derived CDR1 and CDR2 are SNHLY and FYNNEI. The J segment lost 0 bases and the V segment lost 6 bases, leaving 8 bases of the junction unmatched. This CDR3 comprises 16 residues. This CDR3 is CASRRDYPSSYNEQFF. The DNA of the CDR3 is TGTGCCAGCAGAAGGGACTACCCGAGCTCCTACAATGAGCAGTTCTTC.

Ten or more counts support this clonotype. The V call is TRBV27, the J call TRBJ1-2, with 8 bases lining up with TRBD1. This CDR3 is built from 15 residues. The V gene end was trimmed by 6 bases and the J gene end by 4 bases; junction bases not matched to a gene: 10. Germline CDR1 is MNHEY and CDR2 is SMNVEV (reference sequence). The CDR3 protein is CASSLRGTGVYGYTF. The CDR3 DNA reads TGTGCCAGCAGCTTAAGGGGGACAGGAGTCTATGGCTACACCTTC.

This clonotype is medium-sized. This chain joins TRBV25-1 and TRBJ2-3; 10 positions match TRBD1. From germline, CDR1 is MGHDK and CDR2 SYGVNS. V shed 6 bases and J 3 bases; nucleotides not matched to a gene: 6. The CDR3 has 15 amino acids. The CDR3 reads CASRGDRGPTDTQYF. CDR3 coding DNA: TGTGCCAGCAGAGGGGACAGGGGACCTACAGATACGCAGTATTTT.

The chain carries TRBV7-2 and TRBJ2-7; D may be TRBD1 or TRBD2 (5 bases each). Trimming removed 5 bases at V and 0 bases at J, with 14 bases between. CDR1 is SGHTA and CDR2 is FQGNSA in the germline V gene. The CDR3 is made up of 15 amino acids. The CDR3 DNA sequence: TGTGCCAGCAGCCAGAATGGGGGTCGCTCCTACGAGCAGTACTTC. Protein sequence: CASSQNGGRSYEQYF. Looking up the rest from reference TRBV7-2 and TRBJ2-7 gives the full variable domain: GAGVSQSPSNKVTEKGKDVELRCDPISGHTALYWYRQSLGQGLEFLIYFQGNSAPDKSGLPSDRFSAERTGGSVSTLTIQRTQQEDSAVYLCASSQNGGRSYEQYFGPGTRLTVT.

There are many counts of this clonotype. The chain recombines TRBV20-1 with TRBJ1-4; the D is unclear. This CDR3 has 15 amino acids. Germline CDR1 and CDR2: DFQATT and SNEGSKA (reference sequence). V was clipped by 0 bases and J by 3 bases, with 11 bases between them. The CDR3 protein is CSARDINIPNEKLFF. CDR3 nucleotides: TGCAGTGCTAGAGATATAAACATCCCTAATGAAAAACTGTTTTTT.

At least ten counts were recorded for this clonotype. The J gene is TRBJ2-5, the V gene TRBV6-1, with 12 bases identical to TRBD2. CDR3 length equals 17 residues. The junction had 14 bases not matched to a gene; V was cut back by 7 bases and J by 5 bases. Germline V gene lookup returns CDR1 MNHNS and CDR2 SASEGT. The CDR3 DNA reads TGTGCCAGCACCCCCTTCTTGACTAGCGGGGGCGGGGAGACCCAGTACTTC. As protein: CASTPFLTSGGGETQYF.

This clonotype was picked up many times. V is TRBV19 and J is TRBJ1-5, with D possibly matching TRBD1 (5 bases). The CDR3 extends over 14 amino acids. V lost 4 bases and J 5 bases, leaving 12 bases between the germline ends. Germline V CDR1 and CDR2: LNHDA, SQIVND (reference sequence). The CDR3 nucleotides read TGTGCCAGTAGTAAGGGGAATCGGGATCAGCCCCAGCATTTT. It encodes CASSKGNRDQPQHF.

The chain uses TRBV6-5 and TRBJ2-7; D gene unclear. V gave up 6 bases and J gave up 2 bases, with 8 bases separating them. CDR3 length equals 12 residues. CDR1 and CDR2 (germline): MNHEY, SVGAGI. The CDR3 DNA sequence: TGTGCCAGCAGAGCAGTAACCTACGAGCAGTACTTC. Encoded protein: CASRAVTYEQYF.

The J gene is TRBJ2-7, the V gene TRBV25-1, with TRBD1 identical over 8 bases. Per germline, CDR1 MGHDK and CDR2 SYGVNS. The junction had 8 bases not matched to a gene; V was cut back by 2 bases and J by 2 bases. This CDR3 has 16 amino acids. CDR3 sequence (DNA): TGTGCCAGCAGTGAAGGGTCCGGGACAGGACCCTACGAGCAGTACTTC. Its translation: CASSEGSGTGPYEQYF.

The chain links TRBV24-1 to TRBJ2-3; D unclear. V dropped 9 bases and J dropped 0 bases, with 6 bases sitting between them. This CDR3 is built from 12 residues. Germline V gene data show CDR1 as KGHDR and CDR2 as SFDVKD. CDR3: CATPGSTDTQYF. The CDR3 nucleotides are TGTGCCACCCCCGGGAGCACAGATACGCAGTATTTT.

The gene calls are TRBV7-6 and TRBJ2-3, with D perhaps TRBD1 (6 bases). The CDR3 consists of 14 residues. Trimming stripped 3 bases from V and 2 bases from J, with 9 bases between. CDR1 SGHVS and CDR2 FNYEAQ come from the germline V gene. CDR3 DNA: TGTGCCAGCAGCTTGGGGGCCCACACAGATACGCAGTATTTT. This codes for CASSLGAHTDTQYF.

The chain couples TRBV7-2 to TRBJ1-6; 9 bases are a match to TRBD1. This CDR3 spans 18 amino acids. Germline values: CDR1 SGHTA, CDR2 FQGNSA. With V trimmed by 2 bases and J by 0 bases, 5 bases remained unmatched. CDR3 sequence (DNA): TGTGCCAGCAGCTTAAGGGGACAGGGAAGCTCCTATAATTCACCCCTCCACTTT. It specifies CASSLRGQGSSYNSPLHF.

J is TRBJ2-3 and V is TRBV2, with 11 nucleotides matching TRBD2. The junction had 11 bases not matched to a gene; V was cut back by 1 base and J by 11 bases. Germline values: CDR1 SNHLY, CDR2 FYNNEI. This CDR3 comprises 16 residues. DNA of the CDR3: TGTGCCAGCAGTGAAGAACTAGCGGGAGCAGGCGATGAGCAGTATTTT. It specifies CASSEELAGAGDEQYF.

V is TRBV20-1 and J is TRBJ2-5, with D perhaps matching TRBD2 (5 bases). V was cut by 6 bases and J by 4 bases, with 18 bases left in between. The germline V gene encodes CDR1 DFQATT and CDR2 SNEGSKA (reference sequence). The CDR3 is 14 residues long. CDR3: CSADGGGLLETQYF. The CDR3 coding sequence is TGCAGTGCGGACGGTGGAGGACTTTTAGAGACCCAGTACTTC.

A word on this clonotype: The CDR3 does not end in the conserved phenylalanine or tryptophan, so this is likely a read error. The J gene is TRBJ1-6, the V gene TRBV7-2; D uncertain. The CDR3 consists of 14 residues. The V end lost 5 bases, the J end lost 9 bases, and 14 bases lay between the germline ends. Per germline, CDR1 SGHTA and CDR2 FQGNSA. Written as DNA, the CDR3 is TGTGCCAGCAGCCAAGTTAGTCGAGGTTCACCCCTCCACTCT. This gives the protein CASSQVSRGSPLHS.

The V gene is TRBV7-2, the J gene TRBJ2-3; a weak D match, TRBD1 (5 bases). The CDR3 has 15 residues. Germline V gene lookup returns CDR1 SGHTA and CDR2 FQGNSA. V was cut by 1 base and J by 11 bases, with 19 bases left in between. CDR3 loop: CASSLDEVQGGEQYF. The CDR3 DNA is TGTGCCAGCAGCTTAGACGAAGTCCAGGGTGGAGAGCAGTATTTT.

In its sample, this clonotype was seen many times. The chain employs TRBV10-3 and TRBJ2-7; D is perhaps TRBD2 (7 bases). Trimming removed 4 bases from V and 3 bases from J, with 13 bases in between. CDR1 ENHRY and CDR2 SYGVKD come from the germline V gene. The CDR3 extends over 14 amino acids. CDR3 sequence: CAISGGGGVYEQYF. CDR3 coding DNA: TGTGCCATCAGTGGGGGAGGGGGGGTCTACGAGCAGTACTTC.

This clonotype appeared many times. This chain uses TRBV5-8 with TRBJ2-7; 10 nucleotides line up with TRBD1. Germline CDR1 is SGHTS and CDR2 is YDEGEE. Trimming cost V 1 base and J 5 bases; bases outside gene matches: 3. The CDR3 totals 14 residues. The CDR3, as DNA: TGTGCCAGCAGCTTGAGACAGGGGGCGGACGAGCAGTACTTC. It codes for CASSLRQGADEQYF.

Comments on this clonotype: Mismatch with germline at one junction end may stem from a read error. V is TRBV7-8 and J is TRBJ2-2; weak D call: TRBD1 (6 bases). The CDR3 is 17 amino acids. CDR1 is SGHVS, CDR2 FQNEAQ, per germline. The CDR3 DNA reads as TGTGCCAGCAGCTTAGACGAACTTGGCAGGGGCGCCGGGGAGCCGTTTTTT. Its translation: CASSLDELGRGAGEPFF.

V gene TRBV2 combines with J gene TRBJ2-5, with TRBD2 matching 13 bases. The ends lost 11 bases at V and 2 bases at J; junction bases unmatched: 5. Germline V gene data show CDR1 as SNHLY and CDR2 as FYNNEI. The CDR3 runs to 14 residues. The CDR3 DNA sequence: TGTGCCGGACGGACTAGCGGGGGTCAAGAGACCCAGTACTTC. This sequence encodes CAGRTSGGQETQYF. The full variable domain, its missing parts supplied by reference TRBV2 and TRBJ2-5, is EPEVTQTPSHQVTQMGQEVILRCVPISNHLYFYWYRQILGQKVEFLVSFYNNEISEKSEIFDDQFSVERPDGSNFTLKIRSTKLEDSAMYFCAGRTSGGQETQYFGPGTRLLVL.

This clonotype was observed once. The chain joins TRBV7-8 to TRBJ2-5; 9 bases fit TRBD2. Trimming removed 5 bases from V and 4 bases from J; junction bases left unmatched: 8. In germline, CDR1 is SGHVS, CDR2 FQNEAQ. This CDR3 is built from 15 residues. The CDR3 loop is CASSAAGGPGETQYF. CDR3 in DNA: TGTGCCAGCAGCGCTGCGGGAGGGCCAGGAGAGACCCAGTACTTC.

On this clonotype: A much larger clone differs from this one at a single base, so this may be a read error. V gene TRBV18 combines with J gene TRBJ2-7; 7 nucleotides align to TRBD1. The CDR3 contains 13 residues. Germline V CDR1 and CDR2: KGHSH, LQKENI. In DNA, the CDR3 is TGTGTCAGCTCTTCGGACAGGAATGGCGAGCAGTACTTC. Its translation: CVSSSDRNGEQYF.

The V and J genes are TRBV28 and TRBJ1-5, with D possibly matching TRBD1 (5 bases). Germline values: CDR1 MDHEN, CDR2 SYDVKM. V dropped 2 bases and J dropped 7 bases, with 18 bases sitting between them. The CDR3 extends over 16 amino acids. The CDR3 sequence is CASSLGGLGVRQPQHF. The CDR3, as DNA: TGTGCCAGCAGTTTAGGGGGGTTGGGGGTGAGGCAGCCCCAGCATTTT.

V gene TRBV19 combines with J gene TRBJ2-1, with a weak D call TRBD2 (6 bases). Between the trimmed V and J ends, which lost 7 bases and 8 bases, there was a span of 18 bases. CDR3 length: 14 amino acids. Germline V CDR1 and CDR2: LNHDA, SQIVND (reference sequence). CDR3 protein: CASTVISGADEQFF. CDR3 coding DNA: TGTGCCAGTACCGTCATCTCGGGAGCTGATGAGCAGTTCTTC.

This clonotype was observed at least ten times. The chain employs TRBV5-8 and TRBJ2-1; 7 bases match TRBD2. Germline loops: CDR1 SGHTS, CDR2 YDEGEE. The CDR3 is made up of 15 amino acids. V shed 5 bases, J shed 0 bases, and the junction held 5 bases outside the gene matches. The CDR3 loop reads CASSLGGSSYNEQFF. CDR3 sequence (DNA): TGTGCCAGCAGTCTCGGCGGGAGCTCCTACAATGAGCAGTTCTTC.

The J gene is TRBJ2-5, the V gene TRBV4-2, with no clear D. Per the germline V gene, CDR1 is LGHNA and CDR2 is YNFKEQ. This CDR3 region has 14 residues. V lost 0 bases to trimming and J lost 1 base, with 6 bases between them. The CDR3 is CASSQDTRQETQYF. The CDR3 DNA is TGTGCCAGCAGCCAAGATACGCGCCAAGAGACCCAGTACTTC.